Described below is a single T cell receptor beta chain sequence and its context. The data derive from a study of cytomegalovirus exposure and HLA in healthy donors. The PCR employed 60 Vbeta primers together with 13 Jbeta primers. Sequencing used immunoSEQ multiplex PCR; TCRdb keeps in-frame clones, though not all of them. Of over 110,000 clones in the sample, approximately 80% were seen once. The CDR3 runs to 17 residues. CDR1 and CDR2 (germline): LNHDA, SQIVND (reference sequence). V shed 0 bases and J 0 bases; nucleotides not matched to a gene: 5. Sequencing was performed on PBMCs. This receptor was taken from a woman in her fifties or sixties in good health and CMV-seropositive. The rearrangement joins TRBV19 to TRBJ1-5; 7 nucleotides align to TRBD1. In DNA, the CDR3 is TGTGCCAGTAGTATAGAGAAGGGACAGCTTAGCAATCAGCCCCAGCATTTT. Amino acids: CASSIEKGQLSNQPQHF.